This entry lists 10 T cell receptor beta chains sequenced from one sample in a study of T cell responses to AZD1222 COVID-19 vaccine. Here immunoSEQ multiplex PCR was the method, and the copy in TCRdb shows in-frame clones only, minus some. The sample yields some 150,000 clones, over 75% seen once. The sample was peripheral blood, taken 28 days after the second AZD1222 dose. Source of these receptors: an adult who received the AZD1222 COVID-19 vaccine.

The chain recombines TRBV25-1 with TRBJ1-4, with D possibly TRBD1 on 6 matching bases. CDR3 length: 14 amino acids. V lost 6 bases to trimming and J lost 7 bases, with 15 bases between them. Looked up from germline, CDR1 is MGHDK and CDR2 is SYGVNS. Here the CDR3 DNA reads TGTGCCAGCAGCTTCAGGGGAGGGGTTGAAAAACTGTTTTTT. Protein sequence: CASSFRGGVEKLFF.

Only one count was recorded for this clone. The chain uses TRBV4-3 and TRBJ1-2; a possible D gene is TRBD1 (6 bases). From germline, CDR1 is LGHNA and CDR2 YSLEER. The CDR3 runs to 16 residues. The ends were cut back, 0 bases at V and 1 base at J, with 12 bases in the middle. CDR3 residues: CASSQESRGGNYGYTF. The CDR3 DNA is TGCGCCAGCAGCCAAGAAAGCAGGGGTGGTAACTATGGCTACACCTTC.

With respect to this clone: Other DNA variants within this sample encode the same CDR3. The V gene is TRBV7-9, the J gene TRBJ1-1; no clear D gene. V lost 8 bases to trimming and J lost 2 bases, with 9 bases between them. The V gene's germline CDR1 is SEHNR and CDR2 FQNEAQ (reference sequence). The CDR3 consists of 12 residues. The CDR3 loop reads CASRLGNTEAFF. The DNA for the CDR3 is TGTGCCAGCCGGTTGGGTAACACTGAAGCTTTCTTT.

The J gene is TRBJ1-1, the V gene TRBV6-5; no firm D call. The CDR3 contains 12 residues. Germline CDR1 reads MNHEY; CDR2 reads SVGAGI. Trimming pared 6 bases from V and 5 bases from J, leaving 10 bases between. The CDR3 sequence is CASSQVRTEAFF. The CDR3 DNA follows: TGTGCCAGCAGCCAAGTCAGGACTGAAGCTTTCTTT.

J is TRBJ1-1 and V is TRBV19; TRBD1 is a possible D gene (5 bases). Trimming stripped 7 bases from V and 4 bases from J, with 19 bases between. CDR1 and CDR2 from the germline V gene are LNHDA and SQIVND (reference sequence). CDR3 length: 15 residues. CDR3 DNA: TGTGCCAGTACCCCCTCTCCTCCAGGGCGCACTGAAGCTTTCTTT. It yields the protein CASTPSPPGRTEAFF.

J is TRBJ2-7 and V is TRBV6-5, with TRBD1 identical over 8 bases. Germline V gene data show CDR1 as MNHEY and CDR2 as SVGAGI. The trim removed 8 bases at V and 4 bases at J, leaving 7 bases unmatched. CDR3 length: 13 residues. The CDR3 spells CASGGTGGYEQYF. The CDR3, as DNA: TGTGCCAGCGGAGGGACAGGAGGTTACGAGCAGTACTTC.

The chain has TRBV6-5 and TRBJ1-2, with D possibly TRBD1 on 6 matching bases. The CDR3 is 13 residues long. Trimming cost V 6 bases and J 8 bases, with 16 bases left between them. CDR1 is MNHEY, CDR2 SVGAGI, per germline. CDR3 coding DNA: TGTGCCAGCAGAGTAGGTGGGGGGCCGGGCTACACCTTC. Translation gives CASRVGGGPGYTF.

The chain combines TRBV20-1 with TRBJ1-2; D gene unclear. The CDR3 is 11 amino acids. V was shortened by 3 bases and J by 3 bases, with 5 bases between the two germline ends. Germline V lookup: CDR1 DFQATT, CDR2 SNEGSKA (reference sequence). The CDR3 sequence: CSARGDYGYTF. The DNA for the CDR3 is TGCAGTGCTAGGGGCGACTATGGCTACACCTTC.

The chain joins TRBV6-5 to TRBJ1-5, with D possibly TRBD1 on 6 matching bases. The CDR3 length is 13 residues. Germline CDR1 and CDR2: MNHEY and SVGAGI. Trimming left V 6 bases short and J 5 bases short, with 11 bases between. The CDR3 reads CASSFRQDQPQHF. CDR3 DNA: TGTGCCAGCAGCTTCAGACAGGATCAGCCCCAGCATTTT.

The sample holds a few counts of this clone. In DNA, the CDR3 is TGTGCCAGCAGCCAAGATCGGGGCGGGCCGGAGCAGTTCTTC. Residues: CASSQDRGGPEQFF. The chain carries TRBV4-2 and TRBJ2-1, with D perhaps assigned TRBD1 or TRBD2 (5 bases each). Trimming stripped 0 bases from V and 10 bases from J, with 13 bases between. This CDR3 is 14 amino acids long. The germline gives CDR1 LGHNA, CDR2 YNFKEQ.